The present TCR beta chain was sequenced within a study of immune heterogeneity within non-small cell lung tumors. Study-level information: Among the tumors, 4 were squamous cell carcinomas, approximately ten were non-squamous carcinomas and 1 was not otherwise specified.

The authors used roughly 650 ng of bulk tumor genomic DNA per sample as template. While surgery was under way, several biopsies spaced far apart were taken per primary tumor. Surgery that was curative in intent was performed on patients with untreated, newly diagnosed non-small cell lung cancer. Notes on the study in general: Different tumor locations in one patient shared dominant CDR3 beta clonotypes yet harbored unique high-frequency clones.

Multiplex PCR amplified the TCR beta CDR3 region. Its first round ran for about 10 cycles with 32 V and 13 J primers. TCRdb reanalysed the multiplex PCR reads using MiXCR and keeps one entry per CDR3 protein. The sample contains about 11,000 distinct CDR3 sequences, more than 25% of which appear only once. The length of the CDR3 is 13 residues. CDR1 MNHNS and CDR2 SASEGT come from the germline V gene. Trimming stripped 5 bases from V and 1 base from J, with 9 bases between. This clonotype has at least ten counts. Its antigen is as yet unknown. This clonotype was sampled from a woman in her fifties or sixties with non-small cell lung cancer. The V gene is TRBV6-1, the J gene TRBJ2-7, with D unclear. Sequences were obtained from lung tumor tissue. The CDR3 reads CASSKSMSYEQYF. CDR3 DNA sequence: TGTGCCAGCAGTAAGAGCATGTCCTACGAGCAGTACTTC.